This T cell receptor (beta chain) comes out of a study of patients and donors after allogeneic stem cell transplantation. This clonotype has only one observation. From the RT-PCR reads, TCRdb called clonotypes with MiXCR, one entry per CDR3 protein. The data contain about 24,000 distinct CDR3 sequences, approximately 43% of them seen just once; the ten biggest clones take up roughly 79%. Germline CDR1 SGDLS, CDR2 YYNGEE. V lost 3 bases and J lost 6; bases outside the gene matches: 4. The CDR3 consists of 15 residues. The sample consisted of blood, either unsorted or a sorted T cell fraction (not recorded which). The TCR sequence derives from a human donor who was either an allogeneic HSCT recipient or a stem cell or donor lymphocyte infusion donor (not recorded which). It is not recorded whose cells these are; they may come from a transplant donor. V usage is TRBV9 and J usage is TRBJ2-1, with 12 bases aligning to TRBD2. The CDR3 here is CASSATSGSGNEQFF. CDR3 nucleotide sequence: TGTGCCAGCAGCGCGACTAGCGGGAGTGGCAATGAGCAGTTCTTC.